These 8 T cell receptor beta chains share one sample of origin, sequenced in a study of T cell changes during pregnancy in multiple sclerosis. The assay was immunoSEQ multiplex PCR, and TCRdb's table has in-frame clones only and misses some. The repertoire has tens of thousands of clones, 85% to 95% of them found once; the top ten carry about 8%. The source was CD8+ T cells from peripheral blood mononuclear cells, collected in the third trimester of pregnancy. The receptor source for this set is a female donor with multiple sclerosis, enrolled in a pregnancy study.

This clone occurred once. The gene calls are TRBV7-6 and TRBJ1-5; possible D gene TRBD1, 5 bases. The V gene's germline CDR1 is SGHVS and CDR2 FNYEAQ. Trimming pared 1 base from V and 5 bases from J, leaving 9 bases between. The CDR3 extends over 14 amino acids. As DNA, the CDR3 is TGTGCCAGCAGCTTAGATTCGGGGGATCAGCCCCAGCATTTT. Translating it yields CASSLDSGDQPQHF.

V is TRBV5-7 and J is TRBJ2-5; D is ambiguous. TRBV5-7 is an ORF; its function is uncertain. V lost 0 bases to trimming and J lost 1 base, with 7 bases between them. The CDR3 loop spans 14 amino acids. The CDR3 bases are TGTGCCAGCAGCTTGGTTTCCAGCCAAGAGACCCAGTACTTC. This codes for CASSLVSSQETQYF.

The genes are TRBV7-3 and TRBJ1-2; TRBD1 matches 10 bases. Germline V lookup: CDR1 SGHTA, CDR2 FQGTGA. The CDR3 loop spans 15 amino acids. Trimming removed 6 bases from V and 7 bases from J; junction bases left unmatched: 11. The CDR3 bases are TGTGCCAGCAGTTCTTCCGGGACAGGGGTCGGTGGCTACACCTTC. It encodes CASSSSGTGVGGYTF.

The chain couples TRBV2 to TRBJ2-7; 7 nucleotides line up with TRBD2. Germline V gene sequence: CDR1 SNHLY, CDR2 FYNNEI. The CDR3 has 15 residues. J gave up 0 bases and V 11 bases, and 13 bases lay outside the gene matches. The CDR3 sequence: CAGRHSGGSSYEQYF. The CDR3 region has the DNA TGTGCCGGACGGCATTCCGGGGGGAGCTCCTACGAGCAGTACTTC.

This chain joins TRBV9 and TRBJ2-7; D gene ambiguous. The CDR3 runs to 12 residues. V lost 3 bases and J 3 bases, leaving 7 bases between the germline ends. From germline, CDR1 is SGDLS and CDR2 YYNGEE. The CDR3 coding sequence is TGTGCCAGCAGCGAGAACAGCTACGAGCAGTACTTC. Translated, it gives CASSENSYEQYF.

This clone was seen a handful of times. The V gene is TRBV18, the J gene TRBJ1-2; no reliable D call. This CDR3 is 13 amino acids long. V lost 3 bases and J lost 3, with 8 bases in between. Germline V gene lookup returns CDR1 KGHSH and CDR2 LQKENI. This CDR3 reads CASSPETHYGYTF. DNA of the CDR3: TGTGCCAGCTCACCGGAGACGCACTATGGCTACACCTTC.

The gene calls are TRBV5-6 and TRBJ2-5; D call uncertain. The ends were cut back, 3 bases at V and 3 bases at J, with 12 bases in the middle. There are 14 residues in the CDR3. Germline CDR1 SGHDT, CDR2 YYEEEE. This CDR3 reads CASSSFRGEETQYF. In DNA, the CDR3 is TGTGCCAGCAGCTCCTTTCGCGGAGAAGAGACCCAGTACTTC.

The chain combines TRBV19 with TRBJ2-2; 8 nucleotides line up with TRBD2. This CDR3 region has 15 residues. Trimming at V came to 7 bases and at J to 4 bases, leaving 8 bases not matched to a gene. In germline, CDR1 is LNHDA, CDR2 SQIVND (reference sequence). CDR3 sequence reads: CASTGWSGGTGELFF. DNA of the CDR3: TGTGCCAGTACCGGTTGGAGCGGGGGCACCGGGGAGCTGTTTTTT.